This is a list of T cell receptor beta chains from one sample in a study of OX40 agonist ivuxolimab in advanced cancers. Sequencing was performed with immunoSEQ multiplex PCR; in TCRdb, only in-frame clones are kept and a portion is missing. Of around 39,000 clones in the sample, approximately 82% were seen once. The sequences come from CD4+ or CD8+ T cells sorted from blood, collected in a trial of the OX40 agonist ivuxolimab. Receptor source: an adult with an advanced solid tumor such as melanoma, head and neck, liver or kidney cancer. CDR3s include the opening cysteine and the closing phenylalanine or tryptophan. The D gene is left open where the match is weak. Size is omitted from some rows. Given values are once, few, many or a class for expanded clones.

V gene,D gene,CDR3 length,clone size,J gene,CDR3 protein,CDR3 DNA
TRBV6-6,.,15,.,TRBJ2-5,CASSYSAGGDETQYF,TGTGCCAGCAGTTACTCAGCCGGGGGCGATGAGACCCAGTACTTC
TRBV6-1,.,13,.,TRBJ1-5,CASMRGTYQPQHF,TGTGCCAGCATGAGGGGGACTTATCAGCCCCAGCATTTT
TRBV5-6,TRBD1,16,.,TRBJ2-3,CASSLLPDRGRDTQYF,TGTGCCAGCAGCTTGCTACCGGATAGGGGGCGTGATACGCAGTATTTT
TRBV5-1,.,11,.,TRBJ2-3,CASSLETAQYF,TGCGCCAGCAGCTTGGAGACCGCGCAGTATTTT
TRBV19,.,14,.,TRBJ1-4,CASSPGRTNEKLFF,TGTGCCAGTAGTCCCGGGAGAACTAATGAAAAACTGTTTTTT
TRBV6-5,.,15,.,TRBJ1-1,CASSYYAHKNTEAFF,TGTGCCAGCAGTTACTACGCACATAAGAACACTGAAGCTTTCTTT
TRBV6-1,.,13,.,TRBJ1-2,CASSEALTYGYTF,TGTGCCAGCAGTGAAGCGCTTACCTATGGCTACACCTTC
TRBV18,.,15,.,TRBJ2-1,CASSPNPPSWNEQFF,TGTGCCAGCTCCCCCAACCCCCCTAGCTGGAATGAGCAGTTCTTC
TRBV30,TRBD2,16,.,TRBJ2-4,CACSRRDSGGKNIQYF,TGTGCCTGCAGCAGGAGGGATAGCGGGGGGAAAAACATTCAGTACTTC
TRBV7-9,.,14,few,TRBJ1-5,CASSLVVARQPQHF,TGTGCCAGCAGCTTAGTGGTAGCCAGACAGCCCCAGCATTTT
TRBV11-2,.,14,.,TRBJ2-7,CASSRGLLTYEQYF,TGTGCCAGCAGCCGTGGACTACTCACCTACGAGCAGTACTTC
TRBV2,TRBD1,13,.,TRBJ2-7,CASARDRGYEQYF,TGTGCCAGCGCTCGGGACAGGGGTTACGAGCAGTACTTC
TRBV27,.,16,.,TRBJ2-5,CASSLRFGSQQETQYF,TGTGCCAGCAGTTTAAGATTTGGTAGCCAGCAAGAGACCCAGTACTTC
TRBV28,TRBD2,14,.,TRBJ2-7,CARIRRGLAIEQYF,TGTGCGAGAATTCGGAGGGGACTAGCGATCGAGCAGTACTTC
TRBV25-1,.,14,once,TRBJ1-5,CASSGSGGNQPQHF,TGTGCCAGCAGTGGATCAGGGGGCAATCAGCCCCAGCATTTT
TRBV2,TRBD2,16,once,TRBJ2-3,CASRASGGTSRDTQYF,TGTGCCAGCAGGGCCTCGGGAGGGACTAGCAGAGATACGCAGTATTTT
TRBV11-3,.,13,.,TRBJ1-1,CASSLEGDTEAFF,TGTGCCAGCAGCCTAGAGGGGGACACTGAAGCTTTCTTT
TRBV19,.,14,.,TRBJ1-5,CASSIDWGDQPQHF,TGTGCCAGTAGTATAGATTGGGGGGATCAGCCCCAGCATTTT
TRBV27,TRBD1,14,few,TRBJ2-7,CASSFRQGASEQYF,TGTGCCAGCAGTTTTCGACAGGGGGCTTCCGAGCAGTACTTC
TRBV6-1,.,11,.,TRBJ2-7,CASSHYYEQYF,TGTGCCAGCAGCCACTATTACGAGCAGTACTTC
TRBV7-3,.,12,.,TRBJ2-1,CASSAGLHEQFF,TGTGCCAGCAGCGCTGGACTACATGAGCAGTTCTTC
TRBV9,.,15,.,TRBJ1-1,CASSVASNRNTEAFF,TGTGCCAGCAGCGTAGCCTCAAACAGGAACACTGAAGCTTTCTTT
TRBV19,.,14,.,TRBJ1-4,CASSMWQLDEKLFF,TGTGCCAGTAGTATGTGGCAGCTCGATGAAAAACTGTTTTTT
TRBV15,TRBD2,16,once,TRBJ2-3,CATSRAGGAWTDTQYF,TGTGCCACCAGCAGAGCCGGGGGGGCATGGACAGATACGCAGTATTTT
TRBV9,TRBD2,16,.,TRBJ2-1,CASRKGLAELNNEQFF,TGTGCCAGCCGAAAGGGGCTAGCGGAACTTAACAATGAGCAGTTCTTC
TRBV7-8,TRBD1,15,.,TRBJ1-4,CASSRGQGINEKLFF,TGTGCCAGCAGCCGAGGACAGGGGATTAATGAAAAACTGTTTTTT
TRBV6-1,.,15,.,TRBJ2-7,CASSVGGAYFYEQYF,TGTGCCAGCAGCGTCGGGGGAGCCTATTTCTACGAGCAGTACTTC
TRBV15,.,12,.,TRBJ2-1,CATSGPFSEQFF,TGTGCCACCAGCGGACCATTCTCTGAGCAGTTCTTC
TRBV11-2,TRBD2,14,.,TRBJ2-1,CASSLEPSGREQFF,TGTGCCAGCAGCTTAGAACCTAGCGGGAGGGAGCAGTTCTTC
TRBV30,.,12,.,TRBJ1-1,CAWNRLNTEAFF,TGTGCCTGGAATCGACTGAACACTGAAGCTTTCTTT
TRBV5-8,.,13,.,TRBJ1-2,CASSSTGLDGYTF,TGTGCCAGCAGCTCCACAGGGTTAGATGGCTACACCTTC
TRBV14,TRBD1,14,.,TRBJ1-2,CASSPPDRAYGYTF,TGTGCCAGCAGCCCCCCCGACAGGGCCTATGGCTACACCTTC
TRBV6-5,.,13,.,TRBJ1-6,CASSFQANSPLHF,TGTGCCAGCAGCTTCCAGGCTAATTCACCCCTCCACTTT
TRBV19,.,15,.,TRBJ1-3,CASSIYREPGNTIYF,TGTGCCAGTAGTATATACAGGGAGCCTGGAAACACCATATATTTT
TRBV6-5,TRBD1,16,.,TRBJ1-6,CASSYGGTGGNSPLHF,TGTGCCAGCAGTTACGGAGGGACAGGGGGTAATTCACCCCTCCACTTT
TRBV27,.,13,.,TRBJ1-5,CASSFLLGQPQHF,TGTGCCAGCAGTTTTCTACTGGGGCAGCCCCAGCATTTT
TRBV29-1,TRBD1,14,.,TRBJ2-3,CSVGFTGVRDTQYF,TGCAGCGTTGGGTTCACAGGGGTTAGAGATACGCAGTATTTT
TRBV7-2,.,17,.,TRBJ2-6,CASSFSRRQSRANVLTF,TGTGCCAGCAGCTTCAGTAGACGACAAAGTCGGGCCAACGTCCTGACTTTC
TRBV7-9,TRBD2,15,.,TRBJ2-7,CASSPPGLAGGEQYF,TGTGCCAGCAGCCCGCCGGGACTAGCGGGAGGCGAGCAGTACTTC
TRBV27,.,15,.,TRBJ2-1,CASSLRTKRANEQFF,TGTGCCAGCAGCCTCAGGACAAAGCGGGCCAATGAGCAGTTCTTC